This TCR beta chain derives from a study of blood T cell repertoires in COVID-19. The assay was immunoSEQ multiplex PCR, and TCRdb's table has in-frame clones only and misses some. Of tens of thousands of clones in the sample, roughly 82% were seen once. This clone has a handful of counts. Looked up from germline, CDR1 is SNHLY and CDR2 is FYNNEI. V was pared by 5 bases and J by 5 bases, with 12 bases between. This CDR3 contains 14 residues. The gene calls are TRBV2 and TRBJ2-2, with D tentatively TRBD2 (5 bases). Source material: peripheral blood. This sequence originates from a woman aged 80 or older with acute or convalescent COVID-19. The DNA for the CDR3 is TGTGCCAGCAGTACCGGGGTTCAGACCGGGGAGCTGTTTTTT. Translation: CASSTGVQTGELFF.